This entry concerns a single T cell receptor beta chain. This sample is part of a study of T cells in Graves' hyperthyroidism and ophthalmopathy. Patients aged 18 to 65 had newly diagnosed hyperthyroidism that had lasted under 2 months. This blood was taken when hyperthyroidism was first diagnosed, before any ophthalmopathy symptoms existed. There were TCR beta CDR3 regions amplified from RNA transcripts. Using the HTBI primer set, a first-round RT-PCR was run on the TCR CDR3. Each CDR3 protein gets one entry after TCRdb re-called the multiplex PCR reads with MiXCR. Among 730,000 or so distinct CDR3 sequences listed, 18% were seen once. The J segment lost 7 bases and the V segment lost 8 bases, leaving 9 bases of the junction unmatched. This CDR3 spans 13 amino acids. CDR1 and CDR2 (germline): SNHLY, FYNNEI.

The sequence derives from a woman aged 45-59 years with Graves' hyperthyroidism that later progressed to Graves' ophthalmopathy. The chain links TRBV2 to TRBJ2-5; 8 positions agree with TRBD1. The specimen sequenced was blood. CDR3 protein: CASLDRVRGTQYF. The CDR3, as DNA: TGTGCCAGCCTGGACAGGGTGAGAGGGACCCAGTACTTC. Supplemented by reference TRBV2 and TRBJ2-5, the full variable domain reads EPEVTQTPSHQVTQMGQEVILRCVPISNHLYFYWYRQILGQKVEFLVSFYNNEISEKSEIFDDQFSVERPDGSNFTLKIRSTKLEDSAMYFCASLDRVRGTQYFGPGTRLLVL.